The 19 T cell receptor beta chains below were found in one sample sequenced in a study of T-cell memory formation after mild COVID-19. TCRdb processed the 5' RACE reads anew with MiXCR; each CDR3 protein has one entry. Found here are 300,000 to 400,000 distinct CDR3 sequences, about 21% of them singletons; the top ten hold around 13%. Sequences were obtained from PBMCs or a T cell subset sorted from them (not recorded which). All receptors derive from an adult woman who had mild COVID-19 (a few samples of this study predate the infection). Cell type and time point are not known.

Worth noting for this clonotype: Sequence at one end of the junction differs from germline and may be a read error. This chain links TRBV4-2 with TRBJ2-1; 10 nucleotides match TRBD1. This CDR3 spans 11 amino acids. Germline assignment: CDR1 LGHNA and CDR2 YNFKEQ. CDR3 loop: CASSRDRGHHF. The CDR3 bases are TGTGCCAGCAGCCGGGACAGGGGACATCACTTC.

The chain joins TRBV25-1 to TRBJ2-2; D is uncertain. V lost 2 bases, J lost 1 base, and 5 bases lay in between. This CDR3 is 14 amino acids long. Germline-derived CDR1 and CDR2 are MGHDK and SYGVNS. Here the CDR3 reads CASSEGLNTGELFF. CDR3 in DNA: TGTGCCAGCAGTGAAGGTTTGAACACCGGGGAGCTGTTTTTT.

This clonotype was picked up a small number of times. The rearrangement uses TRBV24-1 and TRBJ2-1; 8 bases line up with TRBD1. Germline V gene lookup returns CDR1 KGHDR and CDR2 SFDVKD. CDR3 length: 16 amino acids. V was clipped by 1 base and J by 7 bases; unmatched bases: 8. The CDR3 here is CATSDFSDRVQNEQFF. In DNA, the CDR3 is TGTGCCACCAGTGATTTTTCGGACAGGGTACAGAATGAGCAGTTCTTC.

This clonotype has just a few counts. The chain couples TRBV6-2 or TRBV6-3 to TRBJ1-1, with 7 nucleotides matching TRBD1. The CDR3 is 17 residues long. The germline V gene encodes CDR1 MNHEY and CDR2 SVGEGT. Trimming at V came to 4 bases and at J to 1 base, leaving 12 bases not matched to a gene. CDR3 amino acids: CASSFDFRQGKNTEAFF. CDR3 coding DNA: TGTGCCAGCAGTTTCGACTTTAGACAGGGAAAGAACACTGAAGCTTTCTTT.

CDR3 bases: TGTGCCACCAGCAGTTTGGACAGGGGTACTGAGCAGTTCTTC. Amino acids: CATSSLDRGTEQFF. This chain links TRBV15 with TRBJ2-1, with 9 bases fitting TRBD1. J lost 9 bases, V lost 3 bases, and 6 bases had no gene match. The germline V gene has CDR1 LNHNV and CDR2 YYDKDF (reference sequence). The CDR3 loop spans 14 amino acids.

The V and J genes are TRBV5-4 and TRBJ2-2; D not certain. This CDR3 spans 17 amino acids. Germline-derived CDR1 and CDR2 are SGHNT and YYREEE (reference sequence). With 3 bases removed from V and 1 base from J, the gap between germline ends came to 16 bases. The CDR3 DNA follows: TGTGCCAGCAGCTCTTCCCCGGACCTGCGGAACACCGGGGAGCTGTTTTTT. Protein: CASSSSPDLRNTGELFF.

This sequence joins TRBV29-1 and TRBJ2-3; 7 nucleotides line up with TRBD2. The CDR3 loop spans 11 amino acids. The ends lost 4 bases at V and 8 bases at J; junction bases unmatched: 3. CDR1 is SQVTM and CDR2 is ANQGSEA in the germline V gene. CDR3 sequence: CSVVTGGTQYF. The CDR3 DNA is TGCAGCGTTGTAACGGGGGGTACGCAGTATTTT.

Only a few counts were recorded for this clonotype. The chain recombines TRBV6-4 with TRBJ1-4, with D possibly TRBD1 on 5 matching bases. The CDR3 length is 15 residues. Germline CDR1 is MRHNA and CDR2 is SNTAGT. The V end was cut by 6 bases, the J end by 4 bases, with 15 bases between. As DNA, the CDR3 is TGTGCCAGCAGACGAATGGGGCTGGATAATGAAAAACTGTTTTTT. Amino acids: CASRRMGLDNEKLFF.

This clonotype showed up just a few times. V usage is TRBV9 and J usage is TRBJ2-3; the D gene could be TRBD1 or TRBD2 (7 bases each). V lost 0 bases and J lost 7, with 21 bases in between. Germline CDR1 and CDR2: SGDLS and YYNGEE. CDR3 length equals 17 residues. The CDR3 DNA is TGTGCCAGCAGCGTAGGGATTAACGCGGGGGACAGTAATACGCAGTATTTT. It yields the protein CASSVGINAGDSNTQYF.

The genes are TRBV15 and TRBJ2-1, with D tentatively TRBD2 (6 bases). The germline V and J ends were trimmed by 4 bases and 6 bases, with 25 bases remaining between them. CDR3 length equals 18 residues. Germline V CDR1 and CDR2: LNHNV, YYDKDF (reference sequence). In DNA form, the CDR3 reads TGTGCCACCAGCACCAACCCGCCAACTAGCTGGCCCAGCAATGAGCAGTTCTTC. Residues: CATSTNPPTSWPSNEQFF.

In DNA, the CDR3 is TGTGCCAGCAGCCCCCTCCCCGGACTTAGAGAGACCCAGTACTTC. It codes for CASSPLPGLRETQYF. The genes are TRBV7-2 and TRBJ2-5, with a weak D call TRBD2 (5 bases). The CDR3 sequence is 15 residues long. Trimming left V 5 bases short and J 4 bases short, with 17 bases between. Germline CDR1 reads SGHTA; CDR2 reads FQGNSA.

The CDR3 DNA is TGTGCCATCAGTGAACAGGTCAATCAGCCCCAGCATTTT. This gives the protein CAISEQVNQPQHF. This rearrangement joins TRBV10-3 to TRBJ1-5, with D maybe TRBD1 (5 bases). V shed 3 bases and J shed 3 bases, with 6 bases lying between them. Per germline, CDR1 ENHRY and CDR2 SYGVKD. CDR3 size: 13 residues.

This clonotype has a handful of counts. The chain couples TRBV6-1 to TRBJ2-3; D perhaps matches TRBD1 (5 bases). Germline CDR1 and CDR2: MNHNS and SASEGT. Between the trimmed V and J ends, which lost 1 base and 2 bases, there was a span of 7 bases. The CDR3 is made up of 14 amino acids. The CDR3 spells CASSEDGHTDTQYF. The CDR3 DNA follows: TGTGCCAGCAGTGAAGACGGACACACAGATACGCAGTATTTT.

This clonotype was seen only a few times. This rearrangement joins TRBV7-2 to TRBJ1-2; 9 bases map to TRBD1. CDR1 and CDR2 (germline): SGHTA, FQGNSA. V shed 5 bases and J 8 bases; nucleotides not matched to a gene: 12. The CDR3 has 15 amino acids. In DNA form, the CDR3 reads TGTGCCAGCAGCCCGTATCGGGGGACAGGGAACGGCTACACCTTC. Encoded protein: CASSPYRGTGNGYTF.

V usage is TRBV7-9 and J usage is TRBJ2-3, with D tentatively TRBD1 (6 bases). The CDR3 extends over 17 amino acids. V shed 3 bases and J shed 1 base, with 17 bases lying between them. Germline assignment: CDR1 SEHNR and CDR2 FQNEAQ (reference sequence). The CDR3, as DNA: TGTGCCAGCAGCTTCTTGACAGGAGGAAGAGGCACAGATACGCAGTATTTT. It encodes CASSFLTGGRGTDTQYF.

Ten or more counts support this clonotype. Written as DNA, the CDR3 is TGCGCCAGCAGCCAAGATCTTCGCTACAATGAGCAGTTCTTC. Its translation: CASSQDLRYNEQFF. The rearrangement uses TRBV4-3 and TRBJ2-1; D is unresolved. V lost 0 bases and J lost 3, with 6 bases in between. The germline CDR1 and CDR2 sequences are LGHNA and YSLEER. The CDR3 loop spans 14 amino acids.

This clonotype was seen a handful of times. The gene calls are TRBV12-3 or TRBV12-4 and TRBJ1-5; D gene ambiguous. Trimming pared 1 base from V and 7 bases from J, leaving 8 bases between. The CDR3 spans 13 residues. In DNA form, the CDR3 reads TGTGCCAGCAGTTTAGGAGGGCAACAGCCCCAGCATTTT. Translated: CASSLGGQQPQHF.

This chain connects TRBV6-5 to TRBJ2-7; tentatively, D is TRBD1 or TRBD2 (5 bases each). Germline V lookup: CDR1 MNHEY, CDR2 SVGAGI. This CDR3 contains 17 residues. Trimming stripped 0 bases from V and 2 bases from J, with 17 bases between. CDR3 in amino acids: CASSYSKRRQGAYEQYF. The DNA for the CDR3 is TGTGCCAGCAGTTACTCGAAAAGAAGGCAGGGAGCCTACGAGCAGTACTTC.

This clonotype was seen only a few times. The chain joins TRBV20-1 to TRBJ2-1, with 12 bases lining up with TRBD2. The germline gives CDR1 DFQATT, CDR2 SNEGSKA (reference sequence). V shed 4 bases, J shed 2 bases, and the junction held 0 bases outside the gene matches. This CDR3 spans 14 amino acids. The CDR3 sequence is CSATSGGAYNEQFF. The CDR3, as DNA: TGCAGTGCTACTAGCGGGGGGGCCTACAATGAGCAGTTCTTC.